Listed below are T cell receptor beta chains from one sample, sequenced in a study of blood T cells in healthy people across ages. TCRdb independently ran MiXCR on the 5' RACE reads; one entry per CDR3 protein. The repertoire consists of roughly 800,000 distinct CDR3 sequences, with about three fifths occurring once and the leading ten covering about 20%. Material for sequencing was blood. The receptors come from a man aged 30 to 45 in good health. Each CDR3 is given with its conserved first and last residue. D genes are given only for firm matches. The listing skips clone size in some rows; elsewhere it reads once, few, many or a size class.

J gene: TRBJ2-6
clone size: once
V gene: TRBV6-2/TRBV6-3
D gene: NA
CDR3 protein: CASSYTMGVSGANVLTF
CDR3 DNA: TGTGCTAGCAGTTACACTATGGGCGTCTCTGGGGCCAACGTCCTGACTTTC

J gene: TRBJ2-7
clone size: few
V gene: TRBV20-1
D gene: NA
CDR3 protein: CSARDREGSSEQYF
CDR3 DNA: TGCAGTGCTAGGGACAGGGAGGGTTCAAGTGAGCAGTACTTC

J gene: TRBJ2-7
clone size: few
V gene: TRBV6-2/TRBV6-3
D gene: NA
CDR3 protein: CASSYSSPQHEQYF
CDR3 DNA: TGTGCCAGCAGTTACTCGAGTCCCCAGCACGAGCAGTACTTC

J gene: TRBJ1-5
clone size: NA
V gene: TRBV6-6
D gene: NA
CDR3 protein: CASSHGPYNQPQHF
CDR3 DNA: TGTGCCAGCAGTCACGGGCCGTACAATCAGCCCCAGCATTTT

J gene: TRBJ2-3
clone size: NA
V gene: TRBV4-2
D gene: NA
CDR3 protein: CASSPEAFPDTQYF
CDR3 DNA: TGTGCCAGCAGCCCGGAGGCCTTCCCAGATACGCAGTATTTT

J gene: TRBJ2-3
clone size: NA
V gene: TRBV24-1
D gene: NA
CDR3 protein: CATSDPPGAGLEDTQYF
CDR3 DNA: TGTGCCACCAGTGATCCCCCTGGGGCAGGGTTGGAAGATACGCAGTATTTT

J gene: TRBJ2-7
clone size: NA
V gene: TRBV15
D gene: TRBD1
CDR3 protein: CATSRVHRGLEQYF
CDR3 DNA: TGTGCCACCAGCAGAGTTCACAGGGGGCTCGAGCAGTACTTC

J gene: TRBJ1-5
clone size: NA
V gene: TRBV20-1
D gene: TRBD1
CDR3 protein: CSGQGGGGQPQHF
CDR3 DNA: TGCAGTGGGCAGGGGGGTGGTGGTCAGCCCCAGCATTTT

J gene: TRBJ2-1
clone size: NA
V gene: TRBV7-9
D gene: TRBD1
CDR3 protein: CASSLYSGTGHNEQFF
CDR3 DNA: TGTGCCAGCAGCTTATACTCCGGGACAGGACATAATGAGCAGTTCTTC

J gene: TRBJ1-1
clone size: NA
V gene: TRBV20-1
D gene: NA
CDR3 protein: CSASPPMRSDIEAFF
CDR3 DNA: TGCAGTGCTAGTCCGCCCATGCGGTCTGATATTGAAGCTTTCTTT

J gene: TRBJ2-1
clone size: NA
V gene: TRBV12-3/TRBV12-4
D gene: TRBD2
CDR3 protein: CASSPKLAGGVYNEQFF
CDR3 DNA: TGTGCCAGCAGTCCCAAACTAGCGGGGGGTGTCTACAATGAGCAGTTCTTC

J gene: TRBJ2-1
clone size: NA
V gene: TRBV7-2
D gene: NA
CDR3 protein: CASSRLADSYNEQFF
CDR3 DNA: TGTGCCAGCAGCCGCCTGGCGGATTCCTACAATGAGCAGTTCTTC

J gene: TRBJ2-4
clone size: few
V gene: TRBV20-1
D gene: NA
CDR3 protein: CSARDAPPGENIQYF
CDR3 DNA: TGCAGTGCTAGAGATGCTCCACCCGGAGAGAACATTCAGTACTTC

J gene: TRBJ1-6
clone size: NA
V gene: TRBV20-1
D gene: TRBD1
CDR3 protein: CGLTGGDLPLHF
CDR3 DNA: TGCGGCCTGACAGGGGGAGATTTACCCCTCCACTTT

J gene: TRBJ1-5
clone size: NA
V gene: TRBV24-1
D gene: NA
CDR3 protein: CATSDLPQHF
CDR3 DNA: TGTGCCACCAGTGATTTACCCCAGCATTTT

J gene: TRBJ1-1
clone size: NA
V gene: TRBV6-5
D gene: NA
CDR3 protein: CASSAHVTPEAFF
CDR3 DNA: TGTGCCAGCAGTGCACACGTCACGCCTGAAGCTTTCTTT

J gene: TRBJ1-2
clone size: NA
V gene: TRBV28
D gene: TRBD1
CDR3 protein: CASSDLGTDYYGYTF
CDR3 DNA: TGTGCCAGCAGTGACCTAGGGACAGACTACTATGGCTACACCTTC

J gene: TRBJ1-5
clone size: NA
V gene: TRBV6-4
D gene: NA
CDR3 protein: CASSPEQGIVPQHF
CDR3 DNA: TGTGCCAGCAGCCCAGAGCAGGGCATCGTGCCCCAGCATTTT

J gene: TRBJ2-5
clone size: NA
V gene: TRBV29-1
D gene: NA
CDR3 protein: CSVKIQAGGETQYF
CDR3 DNA: TGCAGCGTTAAAATACAGGCTGGGGGGGAGACCCAGTACTTC

J gene: TRBJ2-7
clone size: NA
V gene: TRBV6-5
D gene: NA
CDR3 protein: CYSLNYEQYF
CDR3 DNA: TGTTACTCCCTGAACTACGAGCAGTACTTC

J gene: TRBJ2-1
clone size: NA
V gene: TRBV28
D gene: TRBD2
CDR3 protein: CASSLSSGSHNEQFF
CDR3 DNA: TGTGCCAGCAGTTTATCTAGCGGGAGTCACAATGAGCAGTTCTTC

J gene: TRBJ2-7
clone size: NA
V gene: TRBV6-4
D gene: TRBD2
CDR3 protein: CASSGYARTGGYEQYF
CDR3 DNA: TGTGCCAGCAGTGGCTACGCTCGGACGGGGGGCTACGAGCAGTACTTC

J gene: TRBJ2-1
clone size: NA
V gene: TRBV11-1
D gene: TRBD2
CDR3 protein: CASSLGLREGQEFF
CDR3 DNA: TGTGCCAGCAGCTTAGGTTTGCGGGAGGGCCAGGAGTTCTTC

J gene: TRBJ2-7
clone size: many
V gene: TRBV14
D gene: NA
CDR3 protein: CASSQTSLYMDPTATTYEQYF
CDR3 DNA: TGTGCCAGCAGCCAGACTAGTTTATATATGGACCCTACCGCGACCACCTACGAGCAGTACTTC

J gene: TRBJ2-5
clone size: NA
V gene: TRBV7-6
D gene: TRBD1
CDR3 protein: CASSSRQGAETQYF
CDR3 DNA: TGTGCCAGCAGCTCTAGACAGGGTGCAGAGACCCAGTACTTC

J gene: TRBJ2-5
clone size: NA
V gene: TRBV7-2
D gene: TRBD2
CDR3 protein: CASSLNLGREETQYF
CDR3 DNA: TGTGCCAGCAGCTTAAACCTCGGGAGGGAAGAGACCCAGTACTTC

J gene: TRBJ1-1
clone size: NA
V gene: TRBV11-2
D gene: NA
CDR3 protein: CASSPGAQFNTEAFF
CDR3 DNA: TGTGCCAGCAGCCCGGGGGCGCAGTTTAACACTGAAGCTTTCTTT

J gene: TRBJ2-3
clone size: NA
V gene: TRBV7-6
D gene: NA
CDR3 protein: CASSPGNGDTQYF
CDR3 DNA: TGTGCCAGCAGCCCCGGGAACGGGGATACGCAGTATTTT

J gene: TRBJ2-7
clone size: NA
V gene: TRBV20-1
D gene: TRBD2
CDR3 protein: CSARDPVSGLAGAGYEQYF
CDR3 DNA: TGCAGTGCTAGAGACCCGGTCAGTGGACTAGCGGGAGCCGGGTACGAGCAGTACTTC

J gene: TRBJ2-5
clone size: few
V gene: TRBV5-1
D gene: NA
CDR3 protein: CASSLSGAGQETQYF
CDR3 DNA: TGCGCCAGCAGCTTGTCGGGAGCGGGTCAAGAGACCCAGTACTTC

J gene: TRBJ1-1
clone size: NA
V gene: TRBV15
D gene: TRBD1
CDR3 protein: CATSSFSGDRARGEAFF
CDR3 DNA: TGTGCCACCAGCAGCTTCTCGGGGGACAGGGCCCGCGGCGAAGCTTTCTTT

J gene: TRBJ2-1
clone size: NA
V gene: TRBV25-1
D gene: NA
CDR3 protein: CASSELSSYNEQFF
CDR3 DNA: TGTGCCAGCAGTGAACTTTCCTCCTACAATGAGCAGTTCTTC

J gene: TRBJ2-7
clone size: NA
V gene: TRBV5-1
D gene: NA
CDR3 protein: CASSPERYNEQYF
CDR3 DNA: TGCGCCAGCAGCCCGGAGCGGTACAATGAGCAGTACTTC

J gene: TRBJ2-5
clone size: NA
V gene: TRBV12-3/TRBV12-4
D gene: NA
CDR3 protein: CASSLDGPTLGTQYF
CDR3 DNA: TGTGCCAGCAGTTTGGATGGACCAACCTTGGGGACCCAGTACTTC

J gene: TRBJ2-1
clone size: NA
V gene: TRBV7-2
D gene: NA
CDR3 protein: CASSFAKSSYNEQFF
CDR3 DNA: TGTGCCAGCAGCTTCGCAAAGAGCTCCTACAATGAGCAGTTCTTC

J gene: TRBJ2-3
clone size: many
V gene: TRBV2
D gene: NA
CDR3 protein: CASSVGGAPDTQYF
CDR3 DNA: TGTGCCAGCAGTGTAGGGGGGGCGCCAGATACGCAGTATTTT

J gene: TRBJ1-1
clone size: NA
V gene: TRBV29-1
D gene: NA
CDR3 protein: CSAQLGVFETEAFF
CDR3 DNA: TGCAGCGCCCAACTGGGAGTTTTTGAGACTGAAGCTTTCTTT

J gene: TRBJ2-1
clone size: NA
V gene: TRBV20-1
D gene: TRBD2
CDR3 protein: CSASPGGDEQFF
CDR3 DNA: TGCAGTGCTTCTCCGGGGGGGGATGAGCAGTTCTTC

J gene: TRBJ2-5
clone size: NA
V gene: TRBV5-1
D gene: TRBD2
CDR3 protein: CAGSLEESGSGTQYF
CDR3 DNA: TGCGCCGGCAGCTTGGAGGAAAGCGGGAGTGGGACCCAGTACTTC

J gene: TRBJ2-1
clone size: few
V gene: TRBV27
D gene: TRBD1
CDR3 protein: CATRGGRGKHNEQFF
CDR3 DNA: TGTGCCACCCGAGGGGGCAGGGGAAAACACAATGAGCAGTTCTTC

J gene: TRBJ2-4
clone size: NA
V gene: TRBV27
D gene: NA
CDR3 protein: CASSPTQGDLENIQYF
CDR3 DNA: TGTGCCAGCAGTCCAACACAAGGGGACCTGGAAAACATTCAGTACTTC

J gene: TRBJ1-5
clone size: NA
V gene: TRBV7-6
D gene: NA
CDR3 protein: CTSSLGLGQPQHF
CDR3 DNA: TGTACCAGCAGCTTAGGCTTGGGTCAGCCCCAGCATTTT

J gene: TRBJ2-1
clone size: NA
V gene: TRBV5-1
D gene: NA
CDR3 protein: CASSLGTVVMYEQFF
CDR3 DNA: TGCGCCAGCAGCTTAGGGACCGTAGTCATGTATGAGCAGTTCTTC

J gene: TRBJ2-1
clone size: NA
V gene: TRBV7-9
D gene: NA
CDR3 protein: CASRPSARVNEQFF
CDR3 DNA: TGTGCCAGCAGACCCTCTGCCAGGGTCAATGAGCAGTTCTTC

J gene: TRBJ1-4
clone size: few
V gene: TRBV28
D gene: NA
CDR3 protein: CASSIISGGAGTSNEKLFF
CDR3 DNA: TGTGCCAGCAGTATTATAAGTGGAGGGGCAGGAACGTCTAATGAAAAACTGTTTTTT

J gene: TRBJ2-3
clone size: NA
V gene: TRBV29-1
D gene: NA
CDR3 protein: CSGALGADTQYF
CDR3 DNA: TGCAGCGGTGCGCTCGGGGCAGATACGCAGTATTTT

J gene: TRBJ2-3
clone size: few
V gene: TRBV20-1
D gene: NA
CDR3 protein: CSARHGTQYF
CDR3 DNA: TGCAGTGCTCGGCACGGTACGCAGTATTTT

J gene: TRBJ2-2
clone size: NA
V gene: TRBV7-2
D gene: NA
CDR3 protein: CASSFTAGTGELFF
CDR3 DNA: TGTGCCAGCAGCTTTACGGCGGGGACCGGGGAGCTGTTTTTT

J gene: TRBJ2-7
clone size: NA
V gene: TRBV7-9
D gene: NA
CDR3 protein: CASSTPLVPNEQYF
CDR3 DNA: TGTGCCAGCAGCACCCCATTGGTACCGAACGAGCAGTACTTC

J gene: TRBJ2-5
clone size: few
V gene: TRBV11-2
D gene: TRBD1
CDR3 protein: CASSPWDRPETQYF
CDR3 DNA: TGTGCCAGCAGCCCATGGGACAGACCGGAGACCCAGTACTTC

J gene: TRBJ2-5
clone size: NA
V gene: TRBV4-2
D gene: NA
CDR3 protein: CASSQGSLAQQETQYF
CDR3 DNA: TGTGCCAGCAGCCAAGGGAGTCTAGCGCAACAAGAGACCCAGTACTTC